The TCR beta chain described here comes from a study of T cell repertoires in cytomegalovirus infection. The overall study: Public TCR beta signatures marked donors with CMV infection and the matching HLA.

Study-level results: Within the response measured ex vivo, HLA-C-restricted CMV-specific TCR beta clonotypes were dominant. Pooled public TCR beta family frequency picked out CMV carriers with the relevant HLA.

As regards this clonotype: Its antigen is unidentified.

TCRdb re-called the reads with MiXCR, one entry per CDR3 protein. Among 200,000 or so distinct CDR3 sequences listed, roughly 30% were seen once. The CDR3 contains 15 residues. The ends were cut back, 0 bases at V and 0 bases at J, with 8 bases in the middle. The germline V gene encodes CDR1 DFQATT and CDR2 SNEGSKA (reference sequence). The clonotype was recovered from a human donor in good health (CMV status not recorded). Some clones in this sample may be carry-over from other donors' samples. V usage is TRBV20-1 and J usage is TRBJ1-4; D gene ambiguous. Sequenced sample: PBMCs. This CDR3 reads CSARDGAATNEKLFF. The CDR3 DNA is TGCAGTGCTAGAGATGGAGCCGCAACTAATGAAAAACTGTTTTTT.